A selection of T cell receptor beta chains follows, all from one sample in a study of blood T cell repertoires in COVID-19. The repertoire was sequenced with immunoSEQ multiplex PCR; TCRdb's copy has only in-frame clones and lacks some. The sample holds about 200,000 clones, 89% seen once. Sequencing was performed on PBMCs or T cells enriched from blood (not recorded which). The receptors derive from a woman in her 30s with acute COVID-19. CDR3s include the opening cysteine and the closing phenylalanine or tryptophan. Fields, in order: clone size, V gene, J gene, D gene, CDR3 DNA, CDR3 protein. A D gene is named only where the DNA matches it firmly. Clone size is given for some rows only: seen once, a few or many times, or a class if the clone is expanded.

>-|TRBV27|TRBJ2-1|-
TGTGCCAGCAGTTTTTCGGGACTCCCCGTTAATGAGCAGTTCTTC
CASSFSGLPVNEQFF
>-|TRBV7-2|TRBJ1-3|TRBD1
TGTGCCAGCAGTTCCGGGACAGGGGCTGGAAACACCATATATTTT
CASSSGTGAGNTIYF
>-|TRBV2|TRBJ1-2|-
TGTGCCAGCACGGTGGAGGTTGATGGCTACACCTTC
CASTVEVDGYTF
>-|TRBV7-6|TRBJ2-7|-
TGTGCCAGCAGCATCGGACGCGGGACGGGGTACGAGCAGTACTTC
CASSIGRGTGYEQYF
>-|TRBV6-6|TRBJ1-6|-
TGTGCCAGCACCCCTTCGGGGGATTCACCCCTCCACTTT
CASTPSGDSPLHF
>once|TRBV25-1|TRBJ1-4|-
TGTGCCAGCAGTGAGAGGCGTAGCCCTAATGAAAAACTGTTTTTT
CASSERRSPNEKLFF
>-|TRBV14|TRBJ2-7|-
TGTGCCAGCAGCCAGGCCAGTGCCCCGGGTCAGTACTTC
CASSQASAPGQYF
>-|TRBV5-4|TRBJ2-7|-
TGTGCCAGCAGCTCTTGGGCTTCCGGGACAAGATCCTACGAGCAGTACTTC
CASSSWASGTRSYEQYF
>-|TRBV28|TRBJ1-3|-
TGTGCCAGCAGTTTACCTCGGGGGGGCTCTGGAAACACCATATATTTT
CASSLPRGGSGNTIYF
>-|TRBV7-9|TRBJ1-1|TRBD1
TGTGCCAGCAGCTCAACAGGGGGCGCGGGTGAAGCTTTCTTT
CASSSTGGAGEAFF
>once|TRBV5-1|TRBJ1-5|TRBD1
TGCGCCAGCAGCGTGACGGGACAGGGTCATCAGCCCCAGCATTTT
CASSVTGQGHQPQHF
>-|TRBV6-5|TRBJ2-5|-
TGTGCCAGCACTCTGACATTTCAAGAGACCCAGTACTTC
CASTLTFQETQYF
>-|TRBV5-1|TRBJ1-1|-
TGCGCCAGCAACCACGGCGGGGGCACTGAAGCTTTCTTT
CASNHGGGTEAFF
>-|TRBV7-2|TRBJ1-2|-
TGTGCCAGCAGCTTAGGACAGGAAAACTATGGCTACACCTTC
CASSLGQENYGYTF
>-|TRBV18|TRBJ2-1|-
TGTGCCAGCTCCCCCGGGGGAGGTGAGCAGTTCTTC
CASSPGGGEQFF
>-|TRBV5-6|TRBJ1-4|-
TGTGCCAGCAGCTTACCGGGAGTCAATGAAAAACTGTTTTTT
CASSLPGVNEKLFF
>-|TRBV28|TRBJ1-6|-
TGTGCCAGCAGTTTACCCCCCCGACAGAGCTCCTATAATTCACCCCTCCACTTT
CASSLPPRQSSYNSPLHF
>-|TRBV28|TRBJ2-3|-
TGTGCCAGCAGTTTGGGTCAGGTATCAGATACGCAGTATTTT
CASSLGQVSDTQYF
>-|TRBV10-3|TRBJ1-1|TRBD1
TGTGCCATCAGGACAGGGGATAGTTGGACTGAAGCTTTCTTT
CAIRTGDSWTEAFF
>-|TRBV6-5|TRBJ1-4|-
TGTGCCAGCAGTTCGCACAGCAGACAAGCAGGTGAAAAACTGTTTTTT
CASSSHSRQAGEKLFF
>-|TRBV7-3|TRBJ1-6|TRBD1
TGTGCCAGCAGTTGGACAGGGCGCGGGTCACCCCTCCACTTT
CASSWTGRGSPLHF
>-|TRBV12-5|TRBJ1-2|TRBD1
TGTGCTAGTGGCCCGGGACAGGGGGCGTTTTTTGATGGCTACACCTTC
CASGPGQGAFFDGYTF
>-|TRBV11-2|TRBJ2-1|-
TGTGCCAGCAGCTTAGAACAGAGCTACAATGAGCAGTTCTTC
CASSLEQSYNEQFF
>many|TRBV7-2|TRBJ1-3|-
TGTGCCAGCAGCTTACCATGGGCCCCCGGAAACACCATATATTTT
CASSLPWAPGNTIYF
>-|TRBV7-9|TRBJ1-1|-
TGTGCCAGCAGCTTAGTACGGAGCAACACTGAAGCTTTCTTT
CASSLVRSNTEAFF
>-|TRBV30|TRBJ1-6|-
TGTGCCTGGAGCGACCGAACCGGGAATTCACCCCTCCACTTT
CAWSDRTGNSPLHF
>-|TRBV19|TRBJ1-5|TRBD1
TGTGCCAGTAGTATACCATGGGGACAGAGCAATCAGCCCCAGCATTTT
CASSIPWGQSNQPQHF
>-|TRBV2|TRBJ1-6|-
TGTGCCAGCAGTACCATCAATCCGGGAACTGGCGGCTGGCGTAATTCACCCCTCCACTTT
CASSTINPGTGGWRNSPLHF
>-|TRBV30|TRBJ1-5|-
TGTGCCTGGAGTCGTAGGGGGAATCAGCCCCAGCATTTT
CAWSRRGNQPQHF
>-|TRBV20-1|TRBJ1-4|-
TGCAGTGCCGAGGAAAATGAAAAACTGTTTTTT
CSAEENEKLFF
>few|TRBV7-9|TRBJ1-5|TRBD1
TGTGCCAGCAGCAGTGACAGGGTGAGCAATCAGCCCCAGCATTTT
CASSSDRVSNQPQHF
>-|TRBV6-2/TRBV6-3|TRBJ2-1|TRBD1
TGTGCCAGCAGTTACTCGAGACCGGGACAGGGCCGGAATGAGCAGTTCTTC
CASSYSRPGQGRNEQFF
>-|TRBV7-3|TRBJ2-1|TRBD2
TGTGCCAGCAGCTTAGGACTAGCGGGGGTGTCAAATGAGCAGTTCTTC
CASSLGLAGVSNEQFF
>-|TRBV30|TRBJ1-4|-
TGTGCCTGGAGTGTAAGGGGCATGGAACTGTTTTTT
CAWSVRGMELFF
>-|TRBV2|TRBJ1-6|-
TGTGCCAGCAGTGAATACCTAGCTAATTCACCCCTCCACTTT
CASSEYLANSPLHF
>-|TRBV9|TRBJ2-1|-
TGTGCCAGCACCCCGGACGGGAGCTCCTACAATGAGCAGTTCTTC
CASTPDGSSYNEQFF
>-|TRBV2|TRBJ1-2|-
TGTGCCAGCAGGGAGGATGATTATGGCTACACCTTC
CASREDDYGYTF
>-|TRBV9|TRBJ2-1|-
TGTGCCAGCAGCCCAAACAATGAGCAGTTCTTC
CASSPNNEQFF
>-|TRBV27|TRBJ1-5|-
TGTGCCAGCAGTTTTAGGGGGTTTCAGCCCCAGCATTTT
CASSFRGFQPQHF
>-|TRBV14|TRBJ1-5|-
TGTGCCAGATCGGGGGTTAGGGGCAATCAGCCCCAGCATTTT
CARSGVRGNQPQHF
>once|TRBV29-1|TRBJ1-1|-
TGCAGCGTTTTTCAGAACAGGGAAGGAGCTTTCTTT
CSVFQNREGAFF
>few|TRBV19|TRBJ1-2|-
TGTGCCAGTAGTATGCCAGGGGAAACCTCTAACTATGGCTACACCTTC
CASSMPGETSNYGYTF
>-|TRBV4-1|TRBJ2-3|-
TGCGCCAGCAGCCCGACCCCCGACAGAGTGACAGATACGCAGTATTTT
CASSPTPDRVTDTQYF
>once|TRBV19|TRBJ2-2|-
TGTGCCAGTAGCATCGGGAACACCGGGGAGCTGTTTTTT
CASSIGNTGELFF
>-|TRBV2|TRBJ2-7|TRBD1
TGTGCCAGCAGTCCTGACAGGGACTCCTACGAGCAGTACTTC
CASSPDRDSYEQYF